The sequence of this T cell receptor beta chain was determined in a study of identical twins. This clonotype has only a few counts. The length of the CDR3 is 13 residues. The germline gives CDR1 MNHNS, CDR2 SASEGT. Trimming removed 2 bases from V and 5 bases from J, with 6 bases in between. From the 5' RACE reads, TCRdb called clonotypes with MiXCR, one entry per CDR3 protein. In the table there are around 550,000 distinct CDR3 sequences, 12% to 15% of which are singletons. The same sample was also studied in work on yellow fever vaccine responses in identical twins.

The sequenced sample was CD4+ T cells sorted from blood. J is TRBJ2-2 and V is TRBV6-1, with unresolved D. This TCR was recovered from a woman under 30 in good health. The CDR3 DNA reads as TGTGCCAGCAGTGAAATGGATACCGGGGAGCTGTTTTTT. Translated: CASSEMDTGELFF.